This is a list of T cell receptor beta chains from one sample in a study of OX40 agonist ivuxolimab in advanced cancers. The protocol was immunoSEQ multiplex PCR, while the TCRdb copy is restricted to in-frame clones and leaves out a portion. Here the sample spans some 110,000 clones, around nine tenths being singletons. The sequences come from CD4+ or CD8+ T cells sorted from blood, collected in a trial of the OX40 agonist ivuxolimab. The receptors derive from an adult with an advanced solid tumor such as melanoma, head and neck, liver or kidney cancer. The CDR3 runs from the conserved cysteine through the conserved F or W. The D gene is left open where the match is weak. Size values are once, few and many counts, or a class for expanded clones, and some rows have none.

v_call: TRBV7-2
d_call: -
clone_size: -
j_call: TRBJ2-1
cdr3_aa: CASSLGLTTDNEQFF
cdr3_nt: TGTGCCAGCAGCTTAGGGCTGACTACCGACAATGAGCAGTTCTTC

v_call: TRBV7-2
d_call: -
clone_size: -
j_call: TRBJ1-4
cdr3_aa: CASSFGPRGEKLFF
cdr3_nt: TGTGCCAGCAGCTTCGGGCCCAGGGGTGAAAAACTGTTTTTT

v_call: TRBV10-3
d_call: -
clone_size: once
j_call: TRBJ2-2
cdr3_aa: CAITPPNTGELFF
cdr3_nt: TGTGCCATCACCCCCCCGAACACCGGGGAGCTGTTTTTT

v_call: TRBV18
d_call: -
clone_size: -
j_call: TRBJ1-4
cdr3_aa: CASSPRRLATNEKLFF
cdr3_nt: TGTGCCAGCTCACCACGACGCCTTGCAACTAATGAAAAACTGTTTTTT

v_call: TRBV6-6
d_call: -
clone_size: once
j_call: TRBJ1-1
cdr3_aa: CASTYGQGRQGTEAFF
cdr3_nt: TGTGCCAGCACTTACGGGCAGGGGAGGCAGGGCACTGAAGCTTTCTTT

v_call: TRBV30
d_call: -
clone_size: -
j_call: TRBJ1-6
cdr3_aa: CAWSVGAPGPNSPLHF
cdr3_nt: TGTGCCTGGAGTGTAGGTGCTCCGGGGCCGAATTCACCCCTCCACTTT

v_call: TRBV19
d_call: -
clone_size: -
j_call: TRBJ2-4
cdr3_aa: CASTGPNEADIQYF
cdr3_nt: TGTGCCAGTACCGGACCTAATGAGGCGGACATTCAGTACTTC

v_call: TRBV30
d_call: TRBD1
clone_size: few
j_call: TRBJ1-1
cdr3_aa: CAWSQGARTEAFF
cdr3_nt: TGTGCCTGGAGTCAGGGGGCGCGGACTGAAGCTTTCTTT

v_call: TRBV9
d_call: -
clone_size: -
j_call: TRBJ1-1
cdr3_aa: CASSPRRYTEAFF
cdr3_nt: TGTGCCAGCAGCCCTAGGAGGTACACTGAAGCTTTCTTT

v_call: TRBV9
d_call: -
clone_size: -
j_call: TRBJ2-3
cdr3_aa: CASSPGPLTDTQYF
cdr3_nt: TGTGCCAGCAGCCCCGGCCCTCTCACAGATACGCAGTATTTT

v_call: TRBV4-3
d_call: -
clone_size: -
j_call: TRBJ1-2
cdr3_aa: CASSPVHGENYGYTF
cdr3_nt: TGCGCCAGCAGCCCGGTGCATGGTGAAAACTATGGCTACACCTTC

v_call: TRBV6-5
d_call: -
clone_size: -
j_call: TRBJ2-7
cdr3_aa: CASSSSFSSYEQYF
cdr3_nt: TGTGCCAGCAGCTCCTCATTTAGTTCCTACGAGCAGTACTTC

v_call: TRBV7-2
d_call: -
clone_size: -
j_call: TRBJ1-1
cdr3_aa: CASTLDRNTEAFF
cdr3_nt: TGTGCCAGCACACTGGACAGGAACACTGAAGCTTTCTTT

v_call: TRBV27
d_call: TRBD2
clone_size: -
j_call: TRBJ2-3
cdr3_aa: CASSLISGVDTQYF
cdr3_nt: TGTGCCAGCAGTTTGATTAGCGGGGTCGATACGCAGTATTTT

v_call: TRBV18
d_call: -
clone_size: -
j_call: TRBJ2-1
cdr3_aa: CASSPLSSQVGNEQFF
cdr3_nt: TGTGCCAGCTCACCACTAAGTTCCCAGGTCGGCAATGAGCAGTTCTTC

v_call: TRBV15
d_call: -
clone_size: -
j_call: TRBJ2-2
cdr3_aa: CATSLYTGELFF
cdr3_nt: TGTGCCACCAGCCTTTACACCGGGGAGCTGTTTTTT

v_call: TRBV6-5
d_call: -
clone_size: -
j_call: TRBJ2-3
cdr3_aa: CASSSGRLGLDTQYF
cdr3_nt: TGTGCCAGCAGTTCAGGACGTTTGGGGTTGGATACGCAGTATTTT

v_call: TRBV5-1
d_call: TRBD2
clone_size: -
j_call: TRBJ2-1
cdr3_aa: CASSPSEAGFYEQFF
cdr3_nt: TGCGCCAGCAGTCCTTCAGAAGCGGGGTTCTATGAGCAGTTCTTC

v_call: TRBV6-5
d_call: -
clone_size: -
j_call: TRBJ2-7
cdr3_aa: CASSSRTANSYEQYF
cdr3_nt: TGTGCCAGCAGTTCCCGGACAGCCAACTCCTACGAGCAGTACTTC

v_call: TRBV28
d_call: -
clone_size: -
j_call: TRBJ1-3
cdr3_aa: CASSNTPQGGGNTIYF
cdr3_nt: TGTGCCAGCAGCAACACTCCGCAGGGCGGTGGAAACACCATATATTTT

v_call: TRBV11-2
d_call: -
clone_size: -
j_call: TRBJ2-7
cdr3_aa: CASSLGERYEQYF
cdr3_nt: TGTGCCAGCAGCTTAGGGGAGCGGTACGAGCAGTACTTC

v_call: TRBV28
d_call: -
clone_size: -
j_call: TRBJ1-6
cdr3_aa: CASRASGLGGSPLHF
cdr3_nt: TGTGCCAGCAGAGCATCGGGCTTAGGCGGTTCACCCCTCCACTTT

v_call: TRBV30
d_call: -
clone_size: -
j_call: TRBJ2-1
cdr3_aa: CAWSVKVPVNEQFF
cdr3_nt: TGTGCCTGGAGTGTAAAGGTTCCAGTAAATGAGCAGTTCTTC

v_call: TRBV10-3
d_call: -
clone_size: -
j_call: TRBJ1-1
cdr3_aa: CAISRTTAGTEAFF
cdr3_nt: TGTGCCATCAGTCGGACGACAGCCGGCACTGAAGCTTTCTTT

v_call: TRBV7-2
d_call: -
clone_size: -
j_call: TRBJ1-1
cdr3_aa: CASSLEQGPSAAFF
cdr3_nt: TGTGCCAGCAGCTTAGAACAGGGCCCGAGTGCGGCTTTCTTT

v_call: TRBV28
d_call: -
clone_size: -
j_call: TRBJ2-7
cdr3_aa: CASRTPGQGAPPGGEQYF
cdr3_nt: TGTGCCAGCAGGACCCCCGGACAGGGCGCACCCCCGGGGGGGGAGCAGTACTTC

v_call: TRBV4-1
d_call: -
clone_size: -
j_call: TRBJ1-6
cdr3_aa: CASSLPYSPLHF
cdr3_nt: TGCGCCAGCAGTTTACCCTATTCACCCCTCCACTTT

v_call: TRBV30
d_call: TRBD1
clone_size: -
j_call: TRBJ1-5
cdr3_aa: CAWSTGGGPQHF
cdr3_nt: TGTGCCTGGAGTACAGGGGGCGGGCCCCAGCATTTT

v_call: TRBV5-4
d_call: TRBD1
clone_size: -
j_call: TRBJ2-1
cdr3_aa: CASSGQGGYNEQFF
cdr3_nt: TGTGCCAGCTCTGGACAGGGGGGATACAATGAGCAGTTCTTC

v_call: TRBV2
d_call: TRBD1
clone_size: -
j_call: TRBJ2-7
cdr3_aa: CASKTTGTSSYEQYF
cdr3_nt: TGTGCCAGCAAGACGACAGGGACGAGCTCCTACGAGCAGTACTTC

v_call: TRBV7-2
d_call: -
clone_size: few
j_call: TRBJ2-3
cdr3_aa: CASSPNGAQVDTQYF
cdr3_nt: TGTGCCAGCAGCCCGAACGGGGCCCAGGTGGATACGCAGTATTTT

v_call: TRBV7-9
d_call: -
clone_size: -
j_call: TRBJ2-3
cdr3_aa: CASQRGVNTDTQYF
cdr3_nt: TGTGCCAGTCAAAGAGGGGTTAACACAGATACGCAGTATTTT

v_call: TRBV7-7
d_call: -
clone_size: -
j_call: TRBJ2-3
cdr3_aa: CASSLGTTTDTQYF
cdr3_nt: TGTGCTAGCAGCTTGGGCACTACCACAGATACGCAGTATTTT

v_call: TRBV28
d_call: -
clone_size: -
j_call: TRBJ1-5
cdr3_aa: CASTPSVGNQPQHF
cdr3_nt: TGTGCCAGCACCCCCTCGGTTGGGAATCAGCCCCAGCATTTT

v_call: TRBV11-3
d_call: TRBD1
clone_size: -
j_call: TRBJ2-7
cdr3_aa: CASSPGQGGFYEQYF
cdr3_nt: TGTGCCAGCAGCCCGGGACAGGGAGGTTTCTACGAGCAGTACTTC

v_call: TRBV30
d_call: -
clone_size: -
j_call: TRBJ1-2
cdr3_aa: CAWSPATYGYTF
cdr3_nt: TGTGCCTGGAGTCCCGCAACCTATGGCTACACCTTC

v_call: TRBV30
d_call: -
clone_size: -
j_call: TRBJ1-4
cdr3_aa: CAWSRGMGEKLFF
cdr3_nt: TGTGCCTGGAGCAGGGGAATGGGTGAAAAACTGTTTTTT

v_call: TRBV28
d_call: -
clone_size: once
j_call: TRBJ2-7
cdr3_aa: CASSLRLNQYF
cdr3_nt: TGTGCCAGCAGTTTAAGGTTAAACCAGTACTTC

v_call: TRBV5-1
d_call: TRBD1
clone_size: -
j_call: TRBJ2-3
cdr3_aa: CASSLVQTGTGTDTQYF
cdr3_nt: TGCGCCAGCAGCTTGGTACAGACAGGGACAGGCACAGATACGCAGTATTTT

v_call: TRBV5-1
d_call: TRBD2
clone_size: -
j_call: TRBJ2-7
cdr3_aa: CASSLVAGMLYEQYF
cdr3_nt: TGCGCCAGCAGCTTGGTAGCGGGGATGCTCTACGAGCAGTACTTC

v_call: TRBV18
d_call: -
clone_size: -
j_call: TRBJ2-7
cdr3_aa: CASSPRDSGMYEQYF
cdr3_nt: TGTGCCAGCTCACCTCGGGACTCCGGTATGTACGAGCAGTACTTC

v_call: TRBV27
d_call: TRBD2
clone_size: -
j_call: TRBJ2-3
cdr3_aa: CASTPSGSGGAWDTQYF
cdr3_nt: TGTGCCAGCACTCCCTCAGGTAGCGGGGGGGCCTGGGATACGCAGTATTTT